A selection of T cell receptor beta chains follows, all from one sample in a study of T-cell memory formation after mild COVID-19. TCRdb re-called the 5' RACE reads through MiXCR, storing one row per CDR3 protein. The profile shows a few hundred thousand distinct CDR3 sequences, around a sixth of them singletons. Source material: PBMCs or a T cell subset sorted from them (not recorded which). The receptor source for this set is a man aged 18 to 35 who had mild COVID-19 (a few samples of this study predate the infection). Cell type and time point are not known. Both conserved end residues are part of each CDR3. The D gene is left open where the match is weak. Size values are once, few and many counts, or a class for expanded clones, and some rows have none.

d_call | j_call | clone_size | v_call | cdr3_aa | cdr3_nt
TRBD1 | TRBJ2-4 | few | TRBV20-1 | CSASDRGRHIQYF | TGCAGTGCCTCGGACAGGGGGAGGCACATTCAGTACTTC
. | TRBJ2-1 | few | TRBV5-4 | CASSIERSSYNEQFF | TGTGCCAGCAGCATCGAGCGGAGCTCCTACAATGAGCAGTTCTTC
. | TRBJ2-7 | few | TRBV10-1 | CASSESTTYEQYF | TGCGCCAGCAGTGAGTCTACAACCTACGAGCAGTACTTC
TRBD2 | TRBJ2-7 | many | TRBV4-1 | CASSQEGKTSGKTEQYF | TGCGCCAGCAGCCAAGAAGGGAAAACTAGCGGGAAAACCGAGCAGTACTTC
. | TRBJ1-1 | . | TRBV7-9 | CASSQQRTEMNTEAFF | TGTGCCAGCAGTCAACAACGGACAGAAATGAACACTGAAGCTTTCTTT
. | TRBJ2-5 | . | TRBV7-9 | CASEIPGEETQYF | TGTGCCAGCGAAATCCCGGGGGAAGAGACCCAGTACTTC
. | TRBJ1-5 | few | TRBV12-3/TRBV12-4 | CASRDTGNQPQHF | TGTGCCAGCAGAGACACAGGGAATCAGCCCCAGCATTTT
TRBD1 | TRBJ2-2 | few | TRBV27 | CASSPPGQGANGELFF | TGTGCCAGCAGTCCCCCGGGACAGGGGGCTAACGGGGAGCTGTTTTTT
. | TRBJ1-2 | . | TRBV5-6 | CASSLQGRGYTF | TGTGCCAGCAGCTTGCAAGGGAGGGGCTACACCTTC
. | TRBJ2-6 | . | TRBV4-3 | CASSREGSGANVLTF | TGCGCCAGCAGCCGTGAGGGTTCTGGGGCCAACGTCCTGACTTTC
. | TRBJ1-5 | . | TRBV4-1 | CASSGKVNPAAILNQPQHF | TGCGCCAGCAGTGGAAAGGTTAACCCCGCGGCTATACTGAATCAGCCCCAGCATTTT
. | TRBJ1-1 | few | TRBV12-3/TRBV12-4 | CASRKGRDTEAFF | TGTGCCAGCAGGAAGGGTAGGGACACTGAAGCTTTCTTT
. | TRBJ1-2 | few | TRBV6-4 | CARPATMDYGYTF | TGTGCCAGACCAGCCACCATGGACTATGGCTACACCTTC
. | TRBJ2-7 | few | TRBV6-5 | CASSSGSGIHEQYF | TGTGCCAGCAGTTCGGGGTCAGGGATCCACGAGCAGTACTTC
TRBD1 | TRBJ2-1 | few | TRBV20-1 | CSAQTGGNYNEQFF | TGCAGTGCTCAGACAGGGGGTAACTACAATGAGCAGTTCTTC
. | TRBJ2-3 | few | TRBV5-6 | CASSLEEGTQYF | TGTGCCAGCAGCTTGGAGGAAGGTACGCAGTATTTT
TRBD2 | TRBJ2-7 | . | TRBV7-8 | CASSLMTSGGAWEQYF | TGTGCCAGCAGCTTAATGACTAGCGGGGGGGCTTGGGAGCAGTACTTC
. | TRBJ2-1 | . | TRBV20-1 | CSASGTGTSNEQFF | TGCAGTGCTAGCGGCACAGGGACGAGTAATGAGCAGTTCTTC
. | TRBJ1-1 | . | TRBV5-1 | CASSGRDGSEAFF | TGCGCCAGCAGCGGACGGGACGGCTCTGAAGCTTTCTTT
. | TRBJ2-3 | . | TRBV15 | CATRPGQVADTQYF | TGTGCCACCAGGCCAGGGCAAGTAGCAGATACGCAGTATTTT
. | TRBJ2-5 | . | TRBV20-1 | CSVQDQETQYF | TGCAGTGTTCAGGACCAAGAGACCCAGTACTTC
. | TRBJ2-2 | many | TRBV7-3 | CASSWGTRGNTGELFF | TGTGCCAGCAGCTGGGGCACGAGGGGTAACACCGGGGAGCTGTTTTTT
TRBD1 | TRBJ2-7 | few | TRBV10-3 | CATRTGETYEQYF | TGTGCCACCCGGACAGGCGAAACCTACGAGCAGTACTTC
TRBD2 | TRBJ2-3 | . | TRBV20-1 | CSVPTSGGDTQYF | TGCAGTGTTCCGACTAGCGGGGGGGATACGCAGTATTTT
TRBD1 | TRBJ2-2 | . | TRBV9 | CASSPRTGMNTGELFF | TGTGCCAGCAGCCCACGGACAGGGATGAACACCGGGGAGCTGTTTTTT
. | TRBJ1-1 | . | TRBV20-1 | CSASEPWNTEAFF | TGCAGTGCCTCCGAACCGTGGAACACTGAAGCTTTCTTT